These 24 T cell receptor beta chains came from one sample sequenced in a study of molecular identifiers for immune sequencing clone quantification. Via MiXCR, TCRdb re-called the PCR reads, giving one row per CDR3 protein. This sample has hundreds of thousands of distinct CDR3 sequences, with 25% found just once. The material sequenced was naive CD8+ T cells from blood, with Jurkat cell RNA spiked in. As to subset: FACS-sorted CD8+CD4-CCR7+CD45RA+ naive T cells. Receptors were obtained from a human donor in good health. Some libraries in this study had Jurkat cell RNA spiked in.

This clonotype has a handful of counts. The rearrangement links TRBV7-6 to TRBJ2-5; 10 positions match TRBD2. Germline lookup yields CDR1 SGHVS and CDR2 FNYEAQ. V was pared by 5 bases and J by 2 bases, with 5 bases of the junction left unmatched. The CDR3 consists of 15 residues. As DNA, the CDR3 is TGTGCCAGCAGCCCAAAACTAGCGGGGCAAGAGACCCAGTACTTC. Translation: CASSPKLAGQETQYF.

This clonotype was counted ten times or more. The rearrangement joins TRBV28 to TRBJ2-5; D is unresolved. This CDR3 is built from 16 residues. V lost 2 bases and J lost 1, with 14 bases in between. Germline CDR1 is MDHEN and CDR2 is SYDVKM. The CDR3 sequence: CASSLEVAASQETQYF. For the CDR3, the DNA is TGTGCCAGCAGTTTAGAGGTCGCGGCCTCCCAAGAGACCCAGTACTTC. The variable domain in full, completed from reference TRBV28 and TRBJ2-5, reads DVKVTQSSRYLVKRTGEKVFLECVQDMDHENMFWYRQDPGLGLRLIYFSYDVKMKEKGDIPEGYSVSREKKERFSLILESASTNQTSMYLCASSLEVAASQETQYFGPGTRLLVL.

The chain recombines TRBV6-4 with TRBJ2-3, with D possibly being TRBD2 (6 bases). The CDR3 is 15 amino acids. Germline V gene lookup returns CDR1 MRHNA and CDR2 SNTAGT. V was trimmed by 6 bases and J by 0 bases, leaving 13 bases between them. The CDR3 coding sequence is TGTGCCAGCAGGCCCGCAGGGACTAGCACAGATACGCAGTATTTT. Its translation: CASRPAGTSTDTQYF.

This clonotype has ten or more counts. V gene TRBV19 combines with J gene TRBJ2-1, with no clear D. V was trimmed by 9 bases and J by 4 bases, leaving 7 bases between them. This CDR3 spans 11 amino acids. Germline values: CDR1 LNHDA, CDR2 SQIVND (reference sequence). As DNA, the CDR3 is TGTGCCAGCTCGGTTTACAATGAGCAGTTCTTC. It yields the protein CASSVYNEQFF. The whole variable domain, filled in from reference TRBV19 and TRBJ2-1, reads DGGITQSPKYLFRKEGQNVTLSCEQNLNHDAMYWYRQDPGQGLRLIYYSQIVNDFQKGDIAEGYSVSREKKESFPLTVTSAQKNPTAFYLCASSVYNEQFFGPGTRLTVL.

This clonotype was seen only a few times. The rearrangement uses TRBV9 and TRBJ1-5, with 7 positions matching TRBD1. Germline V lookup: CDR1 SGDLS, CDR2 YYNGEE. Trimming removed 3 bases from V and 6 bases from J; junction bases left unmatched: 6. This CDR3 contains 14 residues. This CDR3 reads CASSEGAGGQPQHF. The CDR3 nucleotides read TGTGCCAGCAGCGAAGGGGCAGGGGGTCAGCCCCAGCATTTT.

The chain recombines TRBV12-3 or TRBV12-4 with TRBJ1-3; possible D gene TRBD1, 5 bases. The V and J ends lost 4 bases and 1 base respectively, with 11 bases between them. This CDR3 is 15 amino acids long. The CDR3: CASSSGTASGNTIYF. The CDR3 DNA reads as TGTGCCAGCAGTTCCGGGACCGCATCTGGAAACACCATATATTTT.

Written as DNA, the CDR3 is TGTGCCAGCAGCTTTCCCGGGACCTATCCTGGGGGTGGGAACACCGGGGAGCTGTTTTTT. It yields the protein CASSFPGTYPGGGNTGELFF. This chain uses TRBV7-9 with TRBJ2-2; D could derive from TRBD1 or TRBD2 (5 bases each). CDR1 and CDR2 from the germline V gene are SEHNR and FQNEAQ (reference sequence). Trimming took 3 bases from V and 1 from J, leaving 24 bases between them. The CDR3 contains 20 residues. The variable domain in full, completed from reference TRBV7-9 and TRBJ2-2, reads DTGVSQNPRHKITKRGQNVTFRCDPISEHNRLYWYRQTLGQGPEFLTYFQNEAQLEKSRLLSDRFSAERPKGSFSTLEIQRTEQGDSAMYLCASSFPGTYPGGGNTGELFFGEGSRLTVL.

This clonotype was detected a few times. Written as DNA, the CDR3 is TGTGCCAGTAGTATTAGCGGGAGTGGCACCGGGGAGCTGTTTTTT. Protein sequence: CASSISGSGTGELFF. V and J are TRBV19 and TRBJ2-2; 9 bases fit TRBD2. CDR1 is LNHDA and CDR2 is SQIVND in the germline V gene (reference sequence). This CDR3 has 15 residues. V shed 3 bases and J 4 bases; nucleotides not matched to a gene: 3. Full variable domain (outside the CDR3, taken from reference TRBV19 and TRBJ2-2): DGGITQSPKYLFRKEGQNVTLSCEQNLNHDAMYWYRQDPGQGLRLIYYSQIVNDFQKGDIAEGYSVSREKKESFPLTVTSAQKNPTAFYLCASSISGSGTGELFFGEGSRLTVL.

On this clonotype: A junction boundary mismatches the germline segment, possibly from a read error. The rearrangement links TRBV5-3 to TRBJ2-7; D may correspond to TRBD1 or TRBD2 (5 bases each). TRBV5-3 is an open reading frame, and its role is uncertain. The CDR3 has 15 amino acids. Here the CDR3 reads CASSSFGAGLSEQYF. The CDR3 DNA is TGTGCCAGCAGCTCCTTCGGGGCAGGGCTAAGCGAGCAGTACTTC.

This clonotype was observed many times. The chain joins TRBV28 to TRBJ2-1; possible D gene TRBD2, 6 bases. The length of the CDR3 is 14 residues. Germline V gene sequence: CDR1 MDHEN, CDR2 SYDVKM. The V and J ends lost 6 bases and 3 bases respectively, with 12 bases between them. DNA of the CDR3: TGTGCCAGCAGCTTCCGCGGGGACTACAATGAGCAGTTCTTC. This codes for CASSFRGDYNEQFF.

This clonotype was seen repeatedly, ten times or more. The gene calls are TRBV7-9 and TRBJ1-2; the match to TRBD1 covers 10 bases. Trimming took 5 bases from V and 3 from J; bases not matched to a gene: 6. CDR3 length: 15 amino acids. Germline V lookup: CDR1 SEHNR, CDR2 FQNEAQ (reference sequence). The chain's CDR3 is CASSPGQGEYYGYTF. CDR3 DNA sequence: TGTGCCAGCAGCCCCGGACAGGGGGAGTACTATGGCTACACCTTC.

The gene calls are TRBV9 and TRBJ2-3, with 7 bases aligning to TRBD1. Trimming removed 6 bases from V and 0 bases from J; junction bases left unmatched: 7. This CDR3 is built from 15 residues. The germline CDR1 and CDR2 sequences are SGDLS and YYNGEE. The DNA for the CDR3 is TGTGCCAGCAACAACGACAGGGTCAGCACAGATACGCAGTATTTT. Amino acids: CASNNDRVSTDTQYF. The entire variable domain, with the rest obtained from reference TRBV9 and TRBJ2-3, is as follows: DSGVTQTPKHLITATGQRVTLRCSPRSGDLSVYWYQQSLDQGLQFLIQYYNGEERAKGNILERFSAQQFPDLHSELNLSSLELGDSALYFCASNNDRVSTDTQYFGPGTRLTVL.

This clonotype was counted at least ten times. The chain uses TRBV7-2 and TRBJ1-5, with D unclear. The CDR3 consists of 15 residues. Between the trimmed V and J ends, which lost 5 bases and 0 bases, there was a span of 11 bases. Germline assignment: CDR1 SGHTA and CDR2 FQGNSA. CDR3 sequence reads: CASSPVGYSNQPQHF. For the CDR3, the DNA is TGTGCCAGCAGCCCGGTGGGGTATAGCAATCAGCCCCAGCATTTT.

This clonotype was counted ten times or more. The rearrangement joins TRBV5-6 to TRBJ2-3; D is undetermined. V lost 0 bases, J lost 11 bases, and 16 bases lay in between. There are 14 residues in the CDR3. Germline-derived CDR1 and CDR2 are SGHDT and YYEEEE. This CDR3 reads CASSLAPIPHEQYF. DNA of the CDR3: TGTGCCAGCAGCTTGGCACCGATCCCCCACGAGCAGTATTTT.

The rearrangement joins TRBV7-2 to TRBJ2-3; 7 bases match TRBD1. This CDR3 spans 15 amino acids. The germline V gene has CDR1 SGHTA and CDR2 FQGNSA. J lost 4 bases, V lost 4 bases, and 8 bases had no gene match. The CDR3 DNA is TGTGCCAGCAGCTCGGGACAGAGAGCCCCAGATACGCAGTATTTT. Residues: CASSSGQRAPDTQYF.

J is TRBJ2-1 and V is TRBV6-5, with D unclear. Trimming took 11 bases from V and 3 from J, leaving 8 bases between them. Per the germline V gene, CDR1 is MNHEY and CDR2 is SVGAGI. This CDR3 is 11 amino acids long. The CDR3 region has the DNA TGTGCCTCGTACAGCTACAATGAGCAGTTCTTC. It specifies CASYSYNEQFF.

The rearrangement uses TRBV15 and TRBJ2-1; D ambiguous. This CDR3 contains 13 residues. V was clipped by 8 bases and J by 15 bases, with 23 bases between them. Germline CDR1 and CDR2: LNHNV and YYDKDF (reference sequence). CDR3 sequence (DNA): TGTGCCACCCGCGTGACACGTTACAATGCGCCGTTCTTC. Translation gives CATRVTRYNAPFF.

The gene calls are TRBV7-2 and TRBJ2-3; 10 bases match TRBD2. Unmatched junction bases numbered 2, after V lost 5 bases and J lost 9 bases. Germline V CDR1 and CDR2: SGHTA, FQGNSA. This CDR3 is built from 12 residues. The CDR3 nucleotides are TGTGCCAGCAGCGCACTAGCGGGAACGCAGTATTTT. Translation gives CASSALAGTQYF.

This clonotype has just one count. This chain uses TRBV30 with TRBJ2-7; unclear D gene. Germline CDR1 is GTSNPN and CDR2 is SVGIG (reference sequence). V was trimmed by 3 bases and J by 7 bases, leaving 16 bases between them. CDR3 length: 13 residues. CDR3 protein: CAWRQTGYWEQYF. CDR3 DNA sequence: TGTGCCTGGAGGCAAACCGGGTATTGGGAGCAGTACTTC.

Only a few counts were recorded for this clonotype. The chain combines TRBV15 with TRBJ2-7; D gene unclear. Germline V gene sequence: CDR1 LNHNV, CDR2 YYDKDF (reference sequence). The CDR3 loop spans 13 amino acids. The V gene lost 9 bases and the J gene lost 0 bases, with 12 bases spanning the gap. Written as DNA, the CDR3 is TGTGCCACGCAAGGCCCTAGCTCCTACGAGCAGTACTTC. It translates to CATQGPSSYEQYF.

About this clonotype itself: This may stem from a read error, because a much larger clone lies one nucleotide away. Here the CDR3 omits its conserved ending phenylalanine or tryptophan, so a read error is the likely source. The chain recombines TRBV7-2 with TRBJ2-7; 7 bases align to TRBD2. The trim removed 3 bases at V and 2 bases at J, leaving 7 bases unmatched. This CDR3 is 15 amino acids long. Germline assignment: CDR1 SGHTA and CDR2 FQGNSA. This CDR3 reads CASSFPNGGTYEQYL. For the CDR3, the DNA is TGTGCCAGCAGCTTCCCGAACGGGGGGACCTACGAGCAGTACCTC.

With regard to this clonotype: An end of the junction differs from the germline gene, which may be a read error. CDR3 DNA: TGTGCCAGCAGTTTCGGACAGGAAACAGATACGCAGTGTTTT. This sequence encodes CASSFGQETDTQCF. The rearrangement uses TRBV6-5 and TRBJ2-3, with 7 bases aligning to TRBD1. CDR1 is MNHEY, CDR2 SVGAGI, per germline. This CDR3 contains 14 residues.

There are many counts of this clonotype. The J gene is TRBJ2-6, the V gene TRBV4-1; 8 bases align to TRBD2. Per germline, CDR1 MGHRA and CDR2 YSYEKL. The CDR3 has 19 residues. J gave up 0 bases and V 3 bases, and 10 bases lay outside the gene matches. CDR3 DNA: TGCGCCAGCAGCCACACGAGCGGGGGTGATCGCTCTGGGGCCAACGTCCTGACTTTC. Its protein product is CASSHTSGGDRSGANVLTF.

The genes are TRBV3-2 and TRBJ2-3; no DNA check was done on the table's D call, TRBD2. TRBV3-2 is a pseudogene. The CDR3 is 17 amino acids. CDR3 nucleotide sequence: TGTGCCAGCAGCCAAGTCTCACTAGCGGGGGTGACAGATACGCAGTATTTT. Translated, it gives CASSQVSLAGVTDTQYF.